One and the same sample provided the 3 T cell receptor beta chains below, sequenced in a study of control samples from healthy donors and cancer patients (dated by TCRdb to about 2020). Library preparation employed the immunoSEQ multiplex PCR assay. TCRdb provides this immuneACCESS table in a form limited to in-frame rearrangements. Some clones are lacking; in checked studies, under half of them reflect an unresolved V gene, and why the rest are absent is not known. This sample's records show about 210,000 clones. Approximately 2.2% of the sample is held by the ten biggest clonotypes. The material sequenced was blood. The receptors were sampled from a woman younger than 45 in good health.

The chain is built from TRBV5-6 and TRBJ1-2; 7 positions agree with TRBD1. With V trimmed by 4 bases and J by 4 bases, 7 bases remained unmatched. CDR3 size: 14 residues. Germline CDR1 is SGHDT and CDR2 is YYEEEE. The CDR3: CASSTGTAFYGYTF. The CDR3 nucleotides are TGTGCCAGCAGCACCGGGACAGCCTTCTATGGCTACACCTTC.

V is TRBV7-2 and J is TRBJ1-1, with TRBD1 as a possible D gene (5 bases). The germline V and J ends were trimmed by 2 bases and 0 bases, with 22 bases remaining between them. The CDR3 is made up of 19 amino acids. Per germline, CDR1 SGHTA and CDR2 FQGNSA. CDR3 region: CASSLIGPYGAPMNTEAFF. The CDR3 DNA reads TGTGCCAGCAGCTTAATCGGCCCCTATGGGGCCCCCATGAACACTGAAGCTTTCTTT.

V and J are TRBV6-1 and TRBJ2-7; the match to TRBD1 covers 7 bases. CDR3 length equals 15 residues. Germline V gene sequence: CDR1 MNHNS, CDR2 SASEGT. The J segment lost 3 bases and the V segment lost 3 bases, leaving 8 bases of the junction unmatched. CDR3 coding DNA: TGTGCCAGCAGTGACACCGTGGGACAGTTCTACGAGCAGTACTTC. Residues: CASSDTVGQFYEQYF.